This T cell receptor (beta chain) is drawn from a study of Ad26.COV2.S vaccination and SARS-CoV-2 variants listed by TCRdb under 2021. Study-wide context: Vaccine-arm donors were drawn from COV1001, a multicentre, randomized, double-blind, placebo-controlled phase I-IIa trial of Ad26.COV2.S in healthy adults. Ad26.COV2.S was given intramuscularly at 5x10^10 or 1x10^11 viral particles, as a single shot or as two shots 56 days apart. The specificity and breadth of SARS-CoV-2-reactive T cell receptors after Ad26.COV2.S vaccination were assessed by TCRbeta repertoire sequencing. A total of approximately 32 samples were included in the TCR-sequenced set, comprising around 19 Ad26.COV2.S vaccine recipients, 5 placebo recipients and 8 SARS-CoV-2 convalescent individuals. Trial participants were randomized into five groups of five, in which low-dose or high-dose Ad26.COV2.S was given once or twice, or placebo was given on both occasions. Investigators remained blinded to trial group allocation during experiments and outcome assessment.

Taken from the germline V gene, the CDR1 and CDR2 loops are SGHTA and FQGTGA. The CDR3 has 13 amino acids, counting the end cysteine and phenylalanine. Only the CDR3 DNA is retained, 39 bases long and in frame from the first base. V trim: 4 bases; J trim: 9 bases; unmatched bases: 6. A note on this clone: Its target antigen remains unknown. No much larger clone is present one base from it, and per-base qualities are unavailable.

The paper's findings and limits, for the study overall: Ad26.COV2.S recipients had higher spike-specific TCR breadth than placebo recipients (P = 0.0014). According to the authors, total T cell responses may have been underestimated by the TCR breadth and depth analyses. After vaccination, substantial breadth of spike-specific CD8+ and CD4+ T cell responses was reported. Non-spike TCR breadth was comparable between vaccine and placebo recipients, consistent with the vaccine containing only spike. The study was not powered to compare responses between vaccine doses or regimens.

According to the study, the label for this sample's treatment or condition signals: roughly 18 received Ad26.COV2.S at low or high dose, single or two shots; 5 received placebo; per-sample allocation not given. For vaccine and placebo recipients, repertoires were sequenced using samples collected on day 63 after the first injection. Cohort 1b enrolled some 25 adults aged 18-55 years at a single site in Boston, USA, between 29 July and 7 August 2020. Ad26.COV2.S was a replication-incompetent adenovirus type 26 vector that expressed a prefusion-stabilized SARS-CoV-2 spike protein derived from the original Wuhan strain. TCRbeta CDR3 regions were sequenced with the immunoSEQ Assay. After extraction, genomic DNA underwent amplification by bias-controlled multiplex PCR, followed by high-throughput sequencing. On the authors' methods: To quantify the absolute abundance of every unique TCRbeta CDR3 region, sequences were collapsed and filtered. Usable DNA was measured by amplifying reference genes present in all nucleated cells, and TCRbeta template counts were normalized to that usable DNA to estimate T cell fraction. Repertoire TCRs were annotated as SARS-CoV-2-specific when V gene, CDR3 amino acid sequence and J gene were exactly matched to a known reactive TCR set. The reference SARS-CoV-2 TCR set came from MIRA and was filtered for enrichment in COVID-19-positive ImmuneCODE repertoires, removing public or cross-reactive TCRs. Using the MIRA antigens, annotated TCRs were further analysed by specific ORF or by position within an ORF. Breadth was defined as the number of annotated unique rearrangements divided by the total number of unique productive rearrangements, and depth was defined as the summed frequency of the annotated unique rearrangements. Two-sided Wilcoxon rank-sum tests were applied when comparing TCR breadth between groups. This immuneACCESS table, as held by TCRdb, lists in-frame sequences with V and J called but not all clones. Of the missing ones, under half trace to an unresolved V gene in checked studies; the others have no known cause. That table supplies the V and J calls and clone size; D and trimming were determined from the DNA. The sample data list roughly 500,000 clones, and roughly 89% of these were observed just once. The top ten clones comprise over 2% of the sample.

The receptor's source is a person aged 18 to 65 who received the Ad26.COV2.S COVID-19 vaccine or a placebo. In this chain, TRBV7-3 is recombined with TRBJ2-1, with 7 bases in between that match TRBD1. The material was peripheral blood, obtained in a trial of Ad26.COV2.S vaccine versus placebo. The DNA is TGTGCCAGCAGCTGGAACAGGGGTAGTGAGCAGTTCTTC. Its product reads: CASSWNRGSEQFF.